The present T cell receptor (beta chain) was sequenced within a study of cytomegalovirus exposure and HLA in healthy donors. This clone was counted a few times. What it binds is not known. The PCR employed 60 Vbeta primers together with 13 Jbeta primers. Assay: immunoSEQ multiplex PCR; the TCRdb copy retains only in-frame clones and omits some. This sample has approximately 170,000 clones, with under 80% found just once. Study-wide findings and caveats: Through in vitro validation, a few CMV-associated chains were shown to be specific for CMV antigens.

The sequence came from a female donor in good health and CMV-seronegative. The sequencing sample was made of PBMCs.

CDR3 bases: TGTGCCAGCGGACAGGCGAACACCGGGGAGCTGTTTTTT. Translation gives CASGQANTGELFF. The chain couples TRBV6-4 to TRBJ2-2; 7 bases agree with TRBD1. The CDR3 totals 13 residues. The trim removed 8 bases at V and 0 bases at J, leaving 0 bases unmatched. Germline V gives CDR1 MRHNA, CDR2 SNTAGT.